These 11 T cell receptor beta chains originate from one sample sequenced in a study of T cell responses to AZD1222 COVID-19 vaccine. Here immunoSEQ multiplex PCR was the method, and the copy in TCRdb shows in-frame clones only, minus some. The repertoire has around 85,000 clones, 86% of them found once; the top ten carry 6.3%. Specimen: peripheral blood, collected on day 0 of AZD1222 vaccination. The receptors were sampled from an adult in good health.

This chain links TRBV30 with TRBJ1-5; TRBD1 agrees at 7 bases. CDR1 and CDR2 from the germline V gene are GTSNPN and SVGIG (reference sequence). This CDR3 comprises 14 residues. V lost 0 bases, J lost 6 bases, and 5 bases stayed unmatched. The CDR3 loop is CAWSVHRGLQPQHF. CDR3 DNA: TGTGCCTGGAGTGTACACAGGGGCCTTCAGCCCCAGCATTTT. Variable domain in full (rest from reference TRBV30 and TRBJ1-5): SQTIHQWPATLVQPVGSPLSLECTVEGTSNPNLYWYRQAAGRGLQLLFYSVGIGQISSEVPQNLSASRPQDRQFILSSKKLLLSDSGFYLCAWSVHRGLQPQHFGDGTRLSIL.

The chain joins TRBV7-9 to TRBJ2-7; 9 positions match TRBD1. Germline V gene sequence: CDR1 SEHNR, CDR2 FQNEAQ (reference sequence). The J segment lost 0 bases and the V segment lost 5 bases, leaving 8 bases of the junction unmatched. This CDR3 is 16 amino acids long. This chain's CDR3 is CASSETRDRASYEQYF. DNA of the CDR3: TGTGCCAGCAGCGAGACTCGGGACAGGGCCTCCTACGAGCAGTACTTC.

The CDR3 nucleotides are TGTGCCAGCAGTTACTCCGGGCGGGGCGTCTCCTACGAGCAGTACTTC. Its protein product is CASSYSGRGVSYEQYF. The V gene is TRBV6-6, the J gene TRBJ2-7; possibly TRBD2 for D (6 bases). V was trimmed by 0 bases and J by 0 bases, leaving 12 bases between them. The CDR3 loop spans 16 amino acids. From germline, CDR1 is MNHNY and CDR2 SVGAGI (reference sequence).

The V and J genes are TRBV18 and TRBJ2-1; tentative D call: TRBD2 (6 bases). Germline lookup yields CDR1 KGHSH and CDR2 LQKENI. The V and J ends lost 5 bases and 3 bases respectively, with 14 bases between them. The CDR3 has 15 amino acids. The CDR3 spells CASSWPGEHYNEQFF. As DNA, the CDR3 is TGTGCCAGCTCATGGCCGGGGGAACACTACAATGAGCAGTTCTTC.

The gene calls are TRBV4-2 and TRBJ1-1, with D possibly TRBD1 on 5 matching bases. Deletions cut 0 bases from V and 6 bases from J, with 8 bases between. This CDR3 comprises 13 residues. CDR1 is LGHNA and CDR2 is YNFKEQ in the germline V gene. DNA of the CDR3: TGTGCCAGCAGCCAAGATGGGGGGGCTGAAGCTTTCTTT. This encodes CASSQDGGAEAFF.

The chain uses TRBV15 and TRBJ1-2; D not certain. CDR3 length: 13 amino acids. The V gene lost 1 base and the J gene lost 10 bases, with 13 bases spanning the gap. Germline-derived CDR1 and CDR2 are LNHNV and YYDKDF (reference sequence). The CDR3 DNA reads as TGTGCCACCAGCAGAGGCGAAGGGAGAGACTACACCTTC. It is translated as CATSRGEGRDYTF.

The chain recombines TRBV2 with TRBJ1-3; tentative D call: TRBD1 (6 bases). The CDR3 spans 15 residues. CDR1 is SNHLY, CDR2 FYNNEI, per germline. The V gene lost 3 bases and the J gene lost 3 bases, with 12 bases spanning the gap. CDR3 nucleotide sequence: TGTGCCAGCAGTGAGACACAGGGTGGTGGAAACACCATATATTTT. As protein: CASSETQGGGNTIYF. The full variable domain, rest sourced from reference TRBV2 and TRBJ1-3, is EPEVTQTPSHQVTQMGQEVILRCVPISNHLYFYWYRQILGQKVEFLVSFYNNEISEKSEIFDDQFSVERPDGSNFTLKIRSTKLEDSAMYFCASSETQGGGNTIYFGEGSWLTVV.

This rearrangement joins TRBV19 to TRBJ1-2, with 8 bases fitting TRBD1. The CDR3 covers 15 residues. J gave up 4 bases and V 3 bases, and 7 bases lay outside the gene matches. Germline CDR1 reads LNHDA; CDR2 reads SQIVND (reference sequence). Written as DNA, the CDR3 is TGTGCCAGTAGTATTCTTCAGGGGGCGGGCTATGGCTACACCTTC. Translating it yields CASSILQGAGYGYTF. Supplemented by reference TRBV19 and TRBJ1-2, the full variable domain reads DGGITQSPKYLFRKEGQNVTLSCEQNLNHDAMYWYRQDPGQGLRLIYYSQIVNDFQKGDIAEGYSVSREKKESFPLTVTSAQKNPTAFYLCASSILQGAGYGYTFGSGTRLTVV.

CDR3 bases: TGTGCCAGCAGCTTAGCGCTGACAGAAGGGAATGAAAAACTGTTTTTT. It yields the protein CASSLALTEGNEKLFF. V is TRBV7-9 and J is TRBJ1-4; weak D call: TRBD1 (5 bases). CDR1 is SEHNR and CDR2 is FQNEAQ in the germline V gene (reference sequence). The CDR3 covers 16 residues. V lost 0 bases and J lost 5, with 13 bases in between.

This chain uses TRBV7-9 with TRBJ2-1, with TRBD2 as a possible D gene (6 bases). CDR1 is SEHNR and CDR2 is FQNEAQ in the germline V gene (reference sequence). The CDR3 extends over 14 amino acids. Trimming pared 1 base from V and 7 bases from J, leaving 11 bases between. CDR3 sequence reads: CASSLETSGNEQFF. DNA of the CDR3: TGTGCCAGCAGCTTAGAGACTAGTGGGAATGAGCAGTTCTTC. The full variable domain, in which reference TRBV7-9 and TRBJ2-1 provide the parts outside the CDR3, is DTGVSQNPRHKITKRGQNVTFRCDPISEHNRLYWYRQTLGQGPEFLTYFQNEAQLEKSRLLSDRFSAERPKGSFSTLEIQRTEQGDSAMYLCASSLETSGNEQFFGPGTRLTVL.

This clone was detected a few times. The chain links TRBV19 to TRBJ1-1; the D gene is possibly TRBD1 (5 bases). Germline V lookup: CDR1 LNHDA, CDR2 SQIVND (reference sequence). This CDR3 is 16 amino acids long. Trimming left V 4 bases short and J 5 bases short, with 20 bases between. CDR3 sequence (DNA): TGTGCCAGTAGTACCCGACCATGGGGGAGTAGGACTGAAGCTTTCTTT. Translation gives CASSTRPWGSRTEAFF.